This T cell receptor (beta chain) was found in a study of cytomegalovirus exposure and HLA in healthy donors. Study observations and caveats: Looking again later, the authors saw that most CMV-associated TCR beta chains seemed HLA-restricted. Most subjects had HLA-A and HLA-B alleles reportedly predicted accurately by TCR beta sequences. Overall, some 160 TCR beta chains were annotated as cytomegalovirus-associated.

Healthy bone marrow donors made up the cohort. The PCR was carried out with 60 Vbeta primers and 13 Jbeta primers. The protocol was immunoSEQ multiplex PCR, while the TCRdb copy is restricted to in-frame clones and leaves out a portion. The sample's table shows roughly 100,000 clones. Turning to this clone: Its antigen is not identified.

Trimming removed 6 bases at V and 1 base at J, with 10 bases between. Germline lookup yields CDR1 KGHSH and CDR2 LQKENI. The CDR3 covers 14 residues. Sequenced sample: PBMCs. J is TRBJ2-1 and V is TRBV18; no firm D call. The sequence was obtained from a man aged 45-60 years in good health and CMV-seropositive. CDR3 residues: CASSPDLSYNEQFF. As DNA, the CDR3 is TGTGCCAGCTCCCCCGACTTATCCTACAATGAGCAGTTCTTC.